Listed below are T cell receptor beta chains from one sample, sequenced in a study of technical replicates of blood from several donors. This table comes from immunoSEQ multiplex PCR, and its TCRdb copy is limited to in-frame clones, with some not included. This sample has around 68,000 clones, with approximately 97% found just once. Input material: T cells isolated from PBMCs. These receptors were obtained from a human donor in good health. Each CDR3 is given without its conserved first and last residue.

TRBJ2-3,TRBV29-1,SVTGENTDTQY
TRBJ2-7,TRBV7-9,ASRLGQGSYEQY
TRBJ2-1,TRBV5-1,ASAPGLAYNEQF
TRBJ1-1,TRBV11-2,ARRRGGTEAF
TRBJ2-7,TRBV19,ATKDSLAYEQY
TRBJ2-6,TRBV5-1,ASSLRGGANVLT
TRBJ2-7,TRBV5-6,ASSLLGRRDTYEQY
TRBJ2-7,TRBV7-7,ASSSNTGTEGYEQY
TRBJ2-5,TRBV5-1,ASSLELAGWETQY
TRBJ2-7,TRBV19,ASSRVDSYEQY
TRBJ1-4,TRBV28,ASSSDTNGSNEKLF
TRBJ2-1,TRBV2,ASSWDRGYNEQF
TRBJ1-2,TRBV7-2,ASSEGQRILDGYT
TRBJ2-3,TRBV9,ASSVALAGSTDTQY
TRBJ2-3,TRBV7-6,ASSLSGSADTQY
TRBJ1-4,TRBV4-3,ASSPQGQGGTNEKLF
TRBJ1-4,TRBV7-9,ASSLTGAGEKLF
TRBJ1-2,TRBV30,AWSVEVYYGYT